Included here is one T cell receptor (beta chain) sequence, with context. What it binds is not known. The protocol was immunoSEQ multiplex PCR, while the TCRdb copy is restricted to in-frame clones and leaves out a portion. The data hold just under 55,000 clones, with roughly 90% observed a single time. Germline V lookup: CDR1 LNHDA, CDR2 SQIVND (reference sequence). After removal of 5 bases from V and 6 bases from J, the junction contained 6 bases not matched to a gene. The CDR3 length is 14 residues. This sample was included in a study of T cell responses to AZD1222 COVID-19 vaccine. The wider study: The study pooled second doses at about 4 or about 12 weeks. Study-level findings and limits: A rise in Spike-specific TCR breadth and depth followed two AZD1222 doses. White British people made up most donors, females outnumbered males, and clonal diversity was possibly underestimated. There were repertoire samples only from the period after the peak T cell response.

The sequenced sample was peripheral blood, obtained on day 0 of AZD1222 vaccination. This clonotype was obtained from an adult in good health. The chain employs TRBV19 and TRBJ1-5; 8 bases match TRBD1. CDR3: CASSDQGASQPQHF. The CDR3 coding sequence is TGTGCCAGTAGTGATCAGGGGGCCTCTCAGCCCCAGCATTTT. The complete variable domain, with remaining parts taken from reference TRBV19 and TRBJ1-5, reads DGGITQSPKYLFRKEGQNVTLSCEQNLNHDAMYWYRQDPGQGLRLIYYSQIVNDFQKGDIAEGYSVSREKKESFPLTVTSAQKNPTAFYLCASSDQGASQPQHFGDGTRLSIL.